The 2 T cell receptor beta chains listed next were all sequenced from one sample in a study of blood T cell repertoires in COVID-19. Libraries were prepared by immunoSEQ multiplex PCR; TCRdb keeps only in-frame clonotypes and omits some of them. The sample records under 250,000 clones, 70% to 90% being singletons. Sequenced: peripheral blood. These TCRs come from a woman aged 25 to 39 with COVID-19, enrolled during active disease.

V is TRBV19 and J is TRBJ2-5, with D maybe TRBD2 (7 bases). Per the germline V gene, CDR1 is LNHDA and CDR2 is SQIVND (reference sequence). The CDR3 spans 16 residues. Trimming took 1 base from V and 5 from J, leaving 17 bases between them. The CDR3 protein is CASSIGTEGGSETQYF. CDR3 sequence (DNA): TGTGCCAGTAGTATAGGAACCGAGGGGGGGTCCGAGACCCAGTACTTC. Combining the CDR3 with reference TRBV19 and TRBJ2-5 gives the whole variable domain DGGITQSPKYLFRKEGQNVTLSCEQNLNHDAMYWYRQDPGQGLRLIYYSQIVNDFQKGDIAEGYSVSREKKESFPLTVTSAQKNPTAFYLCASSIGTEGGSETQYFGPGTRLLVL.

V and J are TRBV7-2 and TRBJ2-1, with 9 bases matching TRBD2. After removal of 3 bases from V and 6 bases from J, the junction contained 9 bases not matched to a gene. Germline-derived CDR1 and CDR2 are SGHTA and FQGNSA. CDR3 length: 16 amino acids. The DNA for the CDR3 is TGTGCCAGCAGCTTTGGCGGGAGGGCCGGTTTCAATGAGCAGTTCTTC. It specifies CASSFGGRAGFNEQFF.